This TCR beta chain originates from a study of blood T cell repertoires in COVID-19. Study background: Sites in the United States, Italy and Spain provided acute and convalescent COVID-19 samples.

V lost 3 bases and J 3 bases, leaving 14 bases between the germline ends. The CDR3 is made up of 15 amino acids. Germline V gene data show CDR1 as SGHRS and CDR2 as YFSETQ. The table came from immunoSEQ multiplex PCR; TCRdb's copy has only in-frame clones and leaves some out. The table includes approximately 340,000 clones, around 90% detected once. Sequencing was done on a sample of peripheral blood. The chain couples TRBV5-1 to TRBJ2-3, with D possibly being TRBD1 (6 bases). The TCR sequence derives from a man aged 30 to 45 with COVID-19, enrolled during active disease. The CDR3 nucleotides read TGCGCCAGCAGCTGGGGGCAGGGTGGGACAGATACGCAGTATTTT. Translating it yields CASSWGQGGTDTQYF.